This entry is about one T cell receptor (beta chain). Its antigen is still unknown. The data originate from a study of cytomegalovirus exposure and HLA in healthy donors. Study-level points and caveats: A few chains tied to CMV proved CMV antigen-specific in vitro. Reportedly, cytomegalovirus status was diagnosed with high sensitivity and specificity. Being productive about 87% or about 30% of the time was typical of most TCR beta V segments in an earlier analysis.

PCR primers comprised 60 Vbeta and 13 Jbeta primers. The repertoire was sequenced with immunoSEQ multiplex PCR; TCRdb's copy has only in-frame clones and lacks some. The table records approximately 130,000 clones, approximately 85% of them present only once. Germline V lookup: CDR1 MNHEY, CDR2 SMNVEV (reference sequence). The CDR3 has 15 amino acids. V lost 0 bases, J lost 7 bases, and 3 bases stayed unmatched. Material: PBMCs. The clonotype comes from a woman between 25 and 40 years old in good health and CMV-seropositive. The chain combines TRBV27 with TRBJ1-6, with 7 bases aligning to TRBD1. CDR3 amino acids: CASSLSGTVNSPLHF. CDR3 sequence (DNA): TGTGCCAGCAGTTTATCCGGGACAGTAAATTCACCCCTCCACTTT.